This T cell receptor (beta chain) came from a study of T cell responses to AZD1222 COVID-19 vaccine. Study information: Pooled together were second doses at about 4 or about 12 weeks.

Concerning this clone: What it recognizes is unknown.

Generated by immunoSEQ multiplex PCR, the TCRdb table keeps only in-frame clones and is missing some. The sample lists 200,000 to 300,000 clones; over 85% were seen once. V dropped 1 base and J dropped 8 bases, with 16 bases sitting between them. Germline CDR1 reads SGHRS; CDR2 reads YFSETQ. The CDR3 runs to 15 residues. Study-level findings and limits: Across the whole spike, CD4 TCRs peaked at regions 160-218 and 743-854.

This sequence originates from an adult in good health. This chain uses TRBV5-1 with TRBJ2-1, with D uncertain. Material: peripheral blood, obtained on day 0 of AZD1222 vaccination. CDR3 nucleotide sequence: TGCGCCAGCAGCTTGAATTTGCTAGGTGGGGATGAGCAGTTCTTC. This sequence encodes CASSLNLLGGDEQFF.